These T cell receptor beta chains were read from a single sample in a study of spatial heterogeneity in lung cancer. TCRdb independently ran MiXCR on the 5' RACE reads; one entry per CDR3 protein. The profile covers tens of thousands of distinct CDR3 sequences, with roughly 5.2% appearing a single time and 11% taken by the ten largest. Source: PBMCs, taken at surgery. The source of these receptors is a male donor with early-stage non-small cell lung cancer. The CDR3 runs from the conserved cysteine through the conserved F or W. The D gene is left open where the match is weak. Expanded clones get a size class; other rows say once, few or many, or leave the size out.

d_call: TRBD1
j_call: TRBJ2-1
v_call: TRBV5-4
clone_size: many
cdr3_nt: TGTGCCAGCAGCTTGGACCGACAGGGGGCTGCGAATGAGCAGTTCTTC
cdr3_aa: CASSLDRQGAANEQFF

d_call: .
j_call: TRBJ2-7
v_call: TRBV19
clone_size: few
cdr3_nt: TGTGCCAGTACCCCTCAGGGCGCCTCCTACGAGCAGTACTTC
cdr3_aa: CASTPQGASYEQYF

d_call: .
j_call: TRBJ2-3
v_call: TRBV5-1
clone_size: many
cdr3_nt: TGCGCCAGCAGCTTGGAGCTGTCTACGAGCGGAGATACGCAGTATTTT
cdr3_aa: CASSLELSTSGDTQYF

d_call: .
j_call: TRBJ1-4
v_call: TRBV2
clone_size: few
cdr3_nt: TGTGCCAGCAGATTAAGCCTGGCTAATGAAAAACTGTTTTTT
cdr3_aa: CASRLSLANEKLFF

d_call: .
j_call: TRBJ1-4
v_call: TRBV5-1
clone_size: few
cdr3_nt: TGCGCCAGCAGCAGCTCCCCGGCGGCTAATGAAAAACTGTTTTTT
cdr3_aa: CASSSSPAANEKLFF

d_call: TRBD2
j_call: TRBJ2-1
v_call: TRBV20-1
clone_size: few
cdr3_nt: TGCAGTTACGGCGGGGGATCCTACAATGAGCAGTTCTTC
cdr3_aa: CSYGGGSYNEQFF

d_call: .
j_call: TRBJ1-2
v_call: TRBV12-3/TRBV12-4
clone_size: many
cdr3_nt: TGTGCCAGCAGCGCAGGGATTCGGTATGGCTACACCTTC
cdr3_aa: CASSAGIRYGYTF

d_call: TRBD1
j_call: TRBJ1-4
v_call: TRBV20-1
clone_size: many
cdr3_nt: TGCAGTGCTCGGGGACAGGGTGGTGGTGAAAAACTGTTTTTT
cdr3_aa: CSARGQGGGEKLFF

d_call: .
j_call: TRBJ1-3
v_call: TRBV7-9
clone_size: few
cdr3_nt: TGTGCCAGCAGCTTTGACAGGAGTAACACCATATATTTT
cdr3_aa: CASSFDRSNTIYF

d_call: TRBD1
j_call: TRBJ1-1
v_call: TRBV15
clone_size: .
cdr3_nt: TGTGCCACCAGCAGACCCTTACAGGGGATGAACACTGAAGCTTTCTTT
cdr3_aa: CATSRPLQGMNTEAFF

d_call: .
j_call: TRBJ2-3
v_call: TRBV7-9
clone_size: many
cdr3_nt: TGTGCCAGCAGCTTAACGGGTTCCACAGATACGCAGTATTTT
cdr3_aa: CASSLTGSTDTQYF

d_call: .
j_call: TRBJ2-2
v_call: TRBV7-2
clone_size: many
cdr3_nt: TGTGCCAGCAGCTTAAAGGTGGGGACGAACACCGGGGAGCTGTTTTTT
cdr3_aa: CASSLKVGTNTGELFF

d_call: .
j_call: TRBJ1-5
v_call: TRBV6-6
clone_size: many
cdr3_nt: TGTGCCACCGTCCGGGACACCGGGAGCAATCAGCCCCAGCATTTT
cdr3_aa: CATVRDTGSNQPQHF

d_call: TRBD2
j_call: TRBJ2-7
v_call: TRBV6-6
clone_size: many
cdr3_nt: TGTGCCAGCACCGAAAGCGGGAGCCGCGAGCAGTACTTC
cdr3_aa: CASTESGSREQYF

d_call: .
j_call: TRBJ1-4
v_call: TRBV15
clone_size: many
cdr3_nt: TGTGCCACCAGCCGCCAAGCAACTAATGAAAAACTGTTTTTT
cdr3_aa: CATSRQATNEKLFF

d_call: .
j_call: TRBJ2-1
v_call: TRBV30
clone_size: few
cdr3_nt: TGTGCCTGGAGTACAGGGAATCTTAGGGACAATGAGCAGTTCTTC
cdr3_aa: CAWSTGNLRDNEQFF

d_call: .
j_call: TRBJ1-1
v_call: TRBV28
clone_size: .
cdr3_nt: TGTGCCAGCAGCCCCTCCCCAGGGACATCGAACACTGAAGCTTTCTTT
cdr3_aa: CASSPSPGTSNTEAFF

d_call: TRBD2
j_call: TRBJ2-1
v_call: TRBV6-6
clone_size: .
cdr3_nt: TGTGCCAGCAGTTCCCTCCGAACTAGCGGCGCTTGGGAGCAGTTCTTC
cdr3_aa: CASSSLRTSGAWEQFF

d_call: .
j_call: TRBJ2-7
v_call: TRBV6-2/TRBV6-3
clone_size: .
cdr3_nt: TGTGCCAGCAGCCTGGACCGCGAGCAGTACTTC
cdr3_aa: CASSLDREQYF

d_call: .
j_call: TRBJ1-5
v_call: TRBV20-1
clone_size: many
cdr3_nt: TGCAGTGCTAGGAGATCCCGGGACGGGTATAGCAATCAGCCCCAGCATTTT
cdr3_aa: CSARRSRDGYSNQPQHF

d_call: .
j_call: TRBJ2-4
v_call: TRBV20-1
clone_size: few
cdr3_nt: TGCAGTGCTAGAGAATTTGGTCCAGCGTTGGACATTCAGTACTTC
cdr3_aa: CSAREFGPALDIQYF

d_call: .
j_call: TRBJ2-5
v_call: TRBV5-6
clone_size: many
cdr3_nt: TGTGCCAGCAGCTTGAGGACGGGGGAGACCCAGTACTTC
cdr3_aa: CASSLRTGETQYF